This record looks at one T cell receptor beta chain sequence and its context. The antigen remains undetermined. The data were taken from a study of T cells in narcolepsy. General study results and limits: Comparing one patient's CSF and blood CD4+ clonotypes highlighted HCRT- and TRIB2-specific autoreactive clonotypes.

The data were produced by immunoSEQ multiplex PCR, yet TCRdb's version contains in-frame clones alone and is incomplete. The sample lists fewer than 15,000 clones; roughly 91% were seen once. The CDR3 is made up of 12 amino acids. The V end was cut by 0 bases, the J end by 5 bases, with 7 bases between. In germline, CDR1 is SQVTM, CDR2 ANQGSEA. The TCR was taken from a human donor with narcolepsy. V gene TRBV29-1 combines with J gene TRBJ1-2; D perhaps matches TRBD1 (5 bases). Specimen: CD45RA- memory CD4+ T cells from PBMCs. The CDR3 DNA reads as TGCAGCGTTGAAGATCCAGGGTATGGCTACACCTTC. It codes for CSVEDPGYGYTF.